The following is a T cell receptor beta chain sequence with its context. This entry is derived from a study of cytomegalovirus exposure and HLA in healthy donors. This CDR3 is 13 amino acids long. Unmatched junction bases numbered 10, after V lost 8 bases and J lost 6 bases. Germline V gene data show CDR1 as SNHLY and CDR2 as FYNNEI. The PCR used 60 Vbeta and 13 Jbeta primers. As handled by the study authors: In a later analysis, some 10 million of around 75 million unique beta chains occurred in at least two donors. Repertoires were generated with immunoSEQ multiplex PCR, while TCRdb's copy carries only in-frame clones and drops some. Clonal size and the V and J genes are those of that table, whereas D and trimming came from the DNA. Among some 170,000 clones, over 65% were seen once, and the ten largest hold 3.7%.

The sample consisted of PBMCs. This clonotype was sampled from a woman aged 55-69 years in good health and CMV-seropositive. The chain has TRBV2 and TRBJ2-7; 7 bases line up with TRBD1. The chain's CDR3 is CASGTTGDGEQYF. In nucleotides, the CDR3 is TGTGCCAGCGGCACTACAGGGGATGGCGAGCAGTACTTC.